A single sample is the source of the 2 T cell receptor beta chains below, sequenced in a study of cytomegalovirus exposure and HLA in healthy donors. The primer mix had 60 Vbeta and 13 Jbeta primers. Assay used: immunoSEQ multiplex PCR; TCRdb lists only in-frame clones, some missing. This sample has roughly 190,000 clones; around 79% occur once, and the top ten carry over 1.5%. Source material: PBMCs. These receptors were collected from a girl aged 5 to 17 in good health and CMV-seropositive.

CDR3 in amino acids: CASSLVAGSGELFF. The CDR3 DNA reads TGTGCCAGCAGCTTAGTGGCCGGGTCCGGGGAGCTGTTTTTT. V is TRBV5-8 and J is TRBJ2-2; D call uncertain. V was pared by 2 bases and J by 6 bases, with 11 bases between. The CDR3 consists of 14 residues. Germline CDR1 SGHTS, CDR2 YDEGEE.

The rearrangement joins TRBV29-1 to TRBJ2-1, with D tentatively TRBD2 (6 bases). The CDR3 is 12 amino acids. The V gene's germline CDR1 is SQVTM and CDR2 ANQGSEA. Deletions cut 4 bases from V and 9 bases from J, with 13 bases between. DNA for the CDR3: TGCAGCGTTGCGGTAGCGGTCGGTGAGCAGTTCTTC. It specifies CSVAVAVGEQFF.